These T cell receptor beta chains were read from a single sample in a study of response to subunit inactivated influenza vaccine. TCRdb used MiXCR to reprocess the RT-PCR reads, holding one entry per CDR3 protein. The sample consists of under 750,000 distinct CDR3 sequences, approximately 12% of them appearing once. Sequencing was performed on PBMCs from blood, taken on the day of vaccination. These receptors were collected from a man over 45 who received an inactivated influenza vaccine. Each CDR3 is given with its conserved first and last residue. Each record gives: J gene, V gene, D gene, clone size, CDR3 protein, CDR3 DNA. D genes are given only for firm matches. Rows give clone size only sometimes, using once, few, many, or a class for an expanded clone.

>TRBJ2-6|TRBV14|NA|few
CASSQEWFSGANVLTF
TGTGCCAGCAGCCAAGAATGGTTCTCTGGGGCCAACGTCCTGACTTTC
>TRBJ2-7|TRBV7-9|NA|many
CASSLMAGSSYEQYF
TGTGCCAGCAGCTTAATGGCGGGGAGCTCCTACGAGCAGTACTTC
>TRBJ2-3|TRBV18|NA|many
CASSPPMGGSTDTQYF
TGTGCCAGCTCACCACCAATGGGAGGCTCCACAGATACGCAGTATTTT
>TRBJ2-2|TRBV7-9|NA|few
CASSLGVLQTGELFF
TGTGCCAGCAGCTTAGGGGTTCTCCAGACCGGGGAGCTGTTTTTT
>TRBJ2-3|TRBV29-1|NA|few
CSVCTRESTDTQYF
TGCAGCGTTTGCACCCGAGAGAGCACAGATACGCAGTATTTT
>TRBJ2-7|TRBV12-3/TRBV12-4|TRBD1|NA
CASSIGTGRNEQYF
TGTGCCAGCAGTATTGGGACAGGGCGGAACGAGCAGTACTTC
>TRBJ2-1|TRBV12-3/TRBV12-4|TRBD1|NA
CASSSGTGGGQFF
TGTGCCAGCAGTTCCGGGACAGGGGGTGGTCAGTTCTTC
>TRBJ1-2|TRBV7-9|NA|NA
CASSSTVYGYTF
TGTGCCAGCAGCTCGACAGTTTATGGCTACACCTTC
>TRBJ2-7|TRBV4-3|TRBD1|NA
CASSQGAGGVHEQYF
TGCGCCAGCAGCCAAGGGGCAGGGGGAGTCCACGAGCAGTACTTC
>TRBJ2-3|TRBV27|TRBD2|few
CASSKWAGGLDTQYF
TGTGCCAGCAGCAAATGGGCGGGAGGTCTTGATACGCAGTATTTT